The 20 T cell receptor beta chains listed next were all sequenced from one sample in a study of T cells in Graves' hyperthyroidism and ophthalmopathy. TCR beta CDR3 sequences were amplified from RNA transcripts. The study used the HTBI primer set for a first-round RT-PCR of the TCR CDR3. TCRdb re-analysed the multiplex PCR reads in MiXCR, keeping a single row per CDR3 protein. In the table there are 300,000 to 400,000 distinct CDR3 sequences, about 15% of which are singletons. The sample was blood. The receptors come from a woman aged 25 to 39 with Graves' hyperthyroidism.

This clonotype has only a few counts. The chain joins TRBV29-1 to TRBJ2-7, with D perhaps matching TRBD2 (6 bases). Trimming took off 3 bases at V and 3 bases at J, with 15 bases between the two ends. The CDR3 totals 14 residues. The V gene's germline CDR1 is SQVTM and CDR2 ANQGSEA. CDR3 nucleotides: TGCAGCGTTGAGGAGGCCAAGGGAGGCTACGAGCAGTACTTC. Residues: CSVEEAKGGYEQYF.

In its sample, this clonotype was seen a few times. One junction end disagrees with the germline gene, perhaps due to a read error. This chain joins TRBV7-8 and TRBJ2-7; D remains ambiguous. This CDR3 comprises 13 residues. From germline, CDR1 is SGHVS and CDR2 FQNEAQ. The CDR3: CASSLATSHEQYF. CDR3 coding DNA: TGTGCCAGCAGCTTAGCTACCTCCCACGAGCAGTACTTC.

The chain couples TRBV10-3 to TRBJ2-1; D unresolved. CDR3 length: 13 amino acids. V lost 4 bases, J lost 7 bases, and 11 bases lay in between. The germline V gene encodes CDR1 ENHRY and CDR2 SYGVKD. The CDR3, as DNA: TGTGCCATCAGTGGGGATTCACGAAATGAGCAGTTCTTC. Protein product: CAISGDSRNEQFF.

This chain uses TRBV4-3 with TRBJ2-7; 10 nucleotides line up with TRBD2. Per the germline V gene, CDR1 is LGHNA and CDR2 is YSLEER. The CDR3 has 16 amino acids. J was trimmed by 4 bases and V by 4 bases; bases with no gene match: 10. The CDR3 region has the DNA TGCGCCAGCAGCCCCAAAGGGTCGACTAGCGGGTACGAGCAGTACTTC. This encodes CASSPKGSTSGYEQYF.

This chain connects TRBV27 to TRBJ2-6; 8 nucleotides match TRBD1. This CDR3 contains 18 residues. Germline V gene data show CDR1 as MNHEY and CDR2 as SMNVEV (reference sequence). J gave up 4 bases and V 6 bases, and 14 bases lay outside the gene matches. This CDR3 is CASRGADRVLEGANVLTF. CDR3 DNA sequence: TGTGCCAGCAGGGGTGCGGACAGGGTCCTGGAAGGGGCCAACGTCCTGACTTTC.

Ten or more counts support this clonotype. V is TRBV10-3 and J is TRBJ2-7, with TRBD2 as a possible D gene (6 bases). CDR1 is ENHRY and CDR2 is SYGVKD in the germline V gene. This CDR3 has 14 amino acids. V was cut by 3 bases and J by 4 bases, with 13 bases left in between. The DNA for the CDR3 is TGTGCCATCAGTGACCGGGGGATTGGGTACGAGCAGTACTTC. It yields the protein CAISDRGIGYEQYF.

The chain employs TRBV20-1 and TRBJ1-1; tentative D call: TRBD1 (5 bases). This CDR3 is 13 amino acids long. Germline-derived CDR1 and CDR2 are DFQATT and SNEGSKA (reference sequence). V lost 5 bases, J lost 1 base, and 11 bases lay in between. In DNA, the CDR3 is TGCAGTGCTTGGCATACAGGGAACACTGAAGCTTTCTTT. Protein: CSAWHTGNTEAFF.

This clonotype has at least ten counts. The genes are TRBV30 and TRBJ2-7, with D perhaps matching TRBD1 (6 bases). V shed 3 bases and J shed 3 bases, with 12 bases lying between them. The CDR3 consists of 13 residues. CDR1 is GTSNPN, CDR2 SVGIG, per germline (reference sequence). The CDR3, as DNA: TGTGCCTGGAGGGGACAACTCGGCTACGAGCAGTACTTC. It encodes CAWRGQLGYEQYF.

This clonotype was counted a few times. This rearrangement joins TRBV9 to TRBJ2-2, with 8 bases fitting TRBD1. J lost 15 bases, V lost 0 bases, and 4 bases had no gene match. CDR3 length: 12 amino acids. Germline lookup yields CDR1 SGDLS and CDR2 YYNGEE. This CDR3 is CASSVGTGRLFF. CDR3 DNA: TGTGCCAGCAGCGTAGGGACAGGGCGGTTGTTTTTT.

Many counts were recorded for this clonotype. V is TRBV28 and J is TRBJ2-1; 7 nucleotides match TRBD2. This CDR3 region has 13 residues. The germline V gene encodes CDR1 MDHEN and CDR2 SYDVKM. V lost 6 bases to trimming and J lost 9 bases; unmatched junction nucleotides: 8. CDR3 protein: CASRLAASGEQFF. DNA for the CDR3: TGTGCCAGCAGGCTAGCGGCGTCGGGTGAGCAGTTCTTC. Using reference TRBV28 and TRBJ2-1 for the parts outside the CDR3, the full variable domain is DVKVTQSSRYLVKRTGEKVFLECVQDMDHENMFWYRQDPGLGLRLIYFSYDVKMKEKGDIPEGYSVSREKKERFSLILESASTNQTSMYLCASRLAASGEQFFGPGTRLTVL.

This chain joins TRBV3-1 and TRBJ2-7, with 7 bases identical to TRBD2. Germline V gene data show CDR1 as LGHDT and CDR2 as YNNKEL (reference sequence). The length of the CDR3 is 15 residues. Trimming at V came to 4 bases and at J to 4 bases, leaving 10 bases not matched to a gene. The CDR3 sequence: CASSPGNGGGYEQYF. The CDR3 bases are TGTGCCAGCAGCCCAGGAAACGGGGGAGGGTACGAGCAGTACTTC.

This clonotype has only a few counts. This chain uses TRBV5-5 with TRBJ1-3, with a possible D match to TRBD1 (6 bases). Germline CDR1 and CDR2: SGHKS and YYEKEE (reference sequence). This CDR3 spans 14 amino acids. V lost 7 bases to trimming and J lost 0 bases, with 11 bases between them. CDR3 nucleotides: TGTGCCAGCCACCGGGACAACTCTGGAAACACCATATATTTT. Amino acid sequence: CASHRDNSGNTIYF.

This clonotype was observed many times. The genes are TRBV9 and TRBJ2-1; a weak D match, TRBD1 (5 bases). Germline V gene lookup returns CDR1 SGDLS and CDR2 YYNGEE. The CDR3 contains 13 residues. Trimming took 1 base from V and 7 from J, leaving 9 bases between them. The CDR3 DNA reads TGTGCCAGCAGCGTAAGGGGTTTTAATGAGCAGTTCTTC. Translated: CASSVRGFNEQFF.

This clonotype came up many times. The chain employs TRBV28 and TRBJ2-4; 10 bases fit TRBD2. The CDR3 has 19 amino acids. Germline V gene lookup returns CDR1 MDHEN and CDR2 SYDVKM. With 3 bases clipped from V and 0 bases from J, the junction kept 11 bases outside the gene matches. In nucleotides, the CDR3 is TGTGCCAGCAGTTTGGGGCTAGCGGGAGCCAATCTAGCCAAAAACATTCAGTACTTC. It yields the protein CASSLGLAGANLAKNIQYF.

This clonotype was counted many times. The chain links TRBV28 to TRBJ2-2, with D possibly being TRBD2 (5 bases). The CDR3 runs 14 residues. CDR1 is MDHEN and CDR2 is SYDVKM in the germline V gene. V gave up 6 bases and J gave up 5 bases, with 13 bases separating them. CDR3 sequence: CASSPIARTGELFF. The CDR3 bases are TGTGCCAGCAGCCCCATAGCGAGAACCGGGGAGCTGTTTTTT.

This clonotype was seen a handful of times. The chain recombines TRBV6-9 with TRBJ2-2, with 12 bases that match TRBD2. V lost 2 bases and J lost 6; bases outside the gene matches: 4. CDR3 size: 16 residues. Germline V lookup: CDR1 MNHGY, CDR2 SVAAGI. DNA of the CDR3: TGTGCCAGCAGTTATCTGCTAGCGGGAGGGGCCGGGGAGCTGTTTTTT. It encodes CASSYLLAGGAGELFF.

This clonotype was picked up a small number of times. CDR3 in amino acids: CASSQAGQPNTEAFF. DNA of the CDR3: TGCGCCAGCAGCCAAGCAGGACAGCCGAACACTGAAGCTTTCTTT. The genes are TRBV4-1 and TRBJ1-1; a possible D gene is TRBD1 (6 bases). The germline V and J ends were trimmed by 1 base and 1 base, with 10 bases remaining between them. Germline assignment: CDR1 MGHRA and CDR2 YSYEKL. The CDR3 has 15 amino acids.

This clonotype was seen more than once but under ten times. The DNA for the CDR3 is TGCGCCAGCAGCTTGGCCTCAGGGTTGGGTGAAAAACTGTTTTTT. Translation: CASSLASGLGEKLFF. This sequence joins TRBV5-1 and TRBJ1-4, with D possibly matching TRBD1 (5 bases). Trimming removed 0 bases from V and 7 bases from J, with 13 bases in between. Germline CDR1 is SGHRS and CDR2 is YFSETQ. The CDR3 runs to 15 residues.

The chain links TRBV3-1 to TRBJ2-1; unclear D gene. Trimming pared 1 base from V and 3 bases from J, leaving 7 bases between. This CDR3 region has 14 residues. CDR1 and CDR2 (germline): LGHDT, YNNKEL (reference sequence). CDR3 region: CASSQVGLYNEQFF. The CDR3 nucleotides read TGTGCCAGCAGCCAAGTAGGGCTCTACAATGAGCAGTTCTTC.

This clonotype was found many times. This chain uses TRBV28 with TRBJ2-3; 13 positions match TRBD2. The germline gives CDR1 MDHEN, CDR2 SYDVKM. V gave up 6 bases and J gave up 0 bases; unmatched junction bases: 15. This CDR3 has 20 residues. The CDR3 DNA follows: TGTGCCAGCAGACGTTATCCCGGGACTAGCGGGATCCCTAGCACAGATACGCAGTATTTT. Its translation is CASRRYPGTSGIPSTDTQYF.